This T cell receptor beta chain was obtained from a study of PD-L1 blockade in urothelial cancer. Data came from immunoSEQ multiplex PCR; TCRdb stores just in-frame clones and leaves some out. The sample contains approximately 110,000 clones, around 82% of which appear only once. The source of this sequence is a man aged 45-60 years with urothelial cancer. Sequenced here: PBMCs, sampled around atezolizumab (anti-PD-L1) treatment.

The CDR3 region is CASSLPQGSSDEQYF. The CDR3 DNA sequence: TGCGCCAGCAGCTTGCCCCAGGGGTCGAGCGACGAGCAGTACTTC. The genes are TRBV5-1 and TRBJ2-7, with D perhaps matching TRBD1 (6 bases). CDR1 SGHRS and CDR2 YFSETQ come from the germline V gene. The CDR3 is 15 amino acids. V lost 1 base to trimming and J lost 5 bases, with 16 bases between them.